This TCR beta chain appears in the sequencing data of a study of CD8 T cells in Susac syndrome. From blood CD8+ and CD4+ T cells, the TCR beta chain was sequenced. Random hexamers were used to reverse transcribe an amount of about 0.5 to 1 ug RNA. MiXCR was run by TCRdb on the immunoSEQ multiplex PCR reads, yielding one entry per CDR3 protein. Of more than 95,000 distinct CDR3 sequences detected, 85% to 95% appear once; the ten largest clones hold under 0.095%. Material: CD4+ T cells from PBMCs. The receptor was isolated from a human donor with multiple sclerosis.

CDR3 protein: CASTPRGRGLHTEAFF. The CDR3 DNA sequence: TGTGCCAGTACCCCCCGCGGGCGGGGCTTGCACACTGAAGCTTTCTTT. The rearrangement joins TRBV19 to TRBJ1-1; tentative D call: TRBD1 (5 bases). V was shortened by 7 bases and J by 3 bases, with 21 bases between the two germline ends. From germline, CDR1 is LNHDA and CDR2 SQIVND (reference sequence). This CDR3 contains 16 residues.